This passage covers 14 T cell receptor beta chains from one sample sequenced in a study of Graves' ophthalmopathy and Graves' hyperthyroidism. RNA transcripts were the source from which TCR beta CDR3 regions were amplified. In the first round, RT-PCR was carried out with HTBI primers, and a multiplex PCR formed the second round. MiXCR, run by TCRdb on the multiplex PCR reads, gives a single entry per CDR3 protein. Seen here are 40,000 to 50,000 distinct CDR3 sequences, roughly half observed once, and the top ten hold 18%. Sequences were obtained from peripheral blood. These receptors all come from an adult man with Graves' ophthalmopathy.

V is TRBV20-1 and J is TRBJ2-5; TRBD2 matches 7 bases. Germline V gives CDR1 DFQATT, CDR2 SNEGSKA (reference sequence). The CDR3 loop spans 15 amino acids. V dropped 1 base and J dropped 1; count of bases not matched to a gene: 6. The CDR3 nucleotides are TGCAGTGCTAGAGGGGCAGCGGGGCCCCAAGAGACCCAGTACTTC. Its translation is CSARGAAGPQETQYF.

The rearrangement uses TRBV6-5 and TRBJ1-1; 7 positions agree with TRBD1. CDR3 size: 13 residues. CDR1 and CDR2 from the germline V gene are MNHEY and SVGAGI. V shed 7 bases and J 6 bases; nucleotides not matched to a gene: 8. The DNA for the CDR3 is TGTGCCAGCACCAGGCAGGGGGAGGCTGAAGCTTTCTTT. It codes for CASTRQGEAEAFF.

This clonotype was seen at least ten times. The chain couples TRBV19 to TRBJ2-2; D perhaps matches TRBD1 (7 bases). This CDR3 is 15 amino acids long. The V end lost 4 bases, the J end lost 5 bases, and 14 bases lay between the germline ends. Germline CDR1 reads LNHDA; CDR2 reads SQIVND (reference sequence). CDR3 bases: TGTGCCAGTAGTACCGACAGGGCGGGGACCGGGGAGCTGTTTTTT. This encodes CASSTDRAGTGELFF.

The chain employs TRBV10-1 and TRBJ2-3; 7 bases line up with TRBD2. CDR1 and CDR2 (germline): WNHNN, SYGVQD (reference sequence). This CDR3 has 15 residues. With V trimmed by 6 bases and J by 6 bases, 12 bases remained unmatched. CDR3 DNA sequence: TGCGCCAGCAGCGAGGGTCTAGCGGACACCGATACGCAGTATTTT. Its translation: CASSEGLADTDTQYF.

The V gene is TRBV6-5, the J gene TRBJ2-7; perhaps TRBD2 as D (5 bases). The CDR3 spans 15 residues. Germline values: CDR1 MNHEY, CDR2 SVGAGI. Trimming cost V 5 bases and J 5 bases, with 19 bases left between them. The CDR3 is CASSEGETEAHEQYF. Written as DNA, the CDR3 is TGTGCCAGCAGTGAAGGTGAGACGGAGGCCCACGAGCAGTACTTC.

The chain uses TRBV6-1 and TRBJ1-5; D is unresolved. Trimming left V 5 bases short and J 4 bases short, with 12 bases between. The CDR3 runs to 14 residues. Per the germline V gene, CDR1 is MNHNS and CDR2 is SASEGT. The CDR3 here is CASSPLTVNQPQHF. Here the CDR3 DNA reads TGTGCCAGCAGTCCCCTCACCGTGAATCAGCCCCAGCATTTT.

The V call is TRBV5-6, the J call TRBJ2-5; TRBD2 matches 10 bases. Looked up from germline, CDR1 is SGHDT and CDR2 is YYEEEE. CDR3 size: 14 residues. With 1 base clipped from V and 4 bases from J, the junction kept 1 base outside the gene matches. CDR3 nucleotides: TGTGCCAGCAGCTTGCTAGCGGGGGTAGAGACCCAGTACTTC. Encoded protein: CASSLLAGVETQYF.

In this sample, this clonotype turned up many times. The chain is built from TRBV2 and TRBJ2-2; D is ambiguous. Per the germline V gene, CDR1 is SNHLY and CDR2 is FYNNEI. This CDR3 is built from 14 residues. The V and J ends lost 5 bases and 2 bases respectively, with 9 bases between them. The CDR3 is CASSLISNTGELFF. Written as DNA, the CDR3 is TGTGCCAGCAGTCTCATAAGCAACACCGGGGAGCTGTTTTTT.

The V gene is TRBV6-6, the J gene TRBJ2-5; 11 bases match TRBD2. CDR1 MNHNY and CDR2 SVGAGI come from the germline V gene (reference sequence). The CDR3 has 15 amino acids. J was trimmed by 5 bases and V by 7 bases; bases with no gene match: 9. CDR3 DNA: TGTGCCAGCACTTTTACTAGCGGGGGATTGGAGACCCAGTACTTC. It codes for CASTFTSGGLETQYF.

This clonotype occurred once. The chain is built from TRBV5-4 and TRBJ1-1; perhaps TRBD1 as D (5 bases). Deletions cut 0 bases from V and 0 bases from J, with 12 bases between. Per the germline V gene, CDR1 is SGHNT and CDR2 is YYREEE (reference sequence). CDR3 length: 16 residues. In nucleotides, the CDR3 is TGTGCCAGCAGCTTGGCGCTAGCGGGGGTGAACACTGAAGCTTTCTTT. Encoded protein: CASSLALAGVNTEAFF. Complete variable domain (other parts from reference TRBV5-4 and TRBJ1-1): ETGVTQSPTHLIKTRGQQVTLRCSSQSGHNTVSWYQQALGQGPQFIFQYYREEENGRGNFPPRFSGLQFPNYSSELNVNALELDDSALYLCASSLALAGVNTEAFFGQGTRLTVV.

The chain employs TRBV2 and TRBJ2-3, with 9 bases lining up with TRBD1. CDR3 length: 17 amino acids. V lost 3 bases to trimming and J lost 3 bases; unmatched junction nucleotides: 10. Germline assignment: CDR1 SNHLY and CDR2 FYNNEI. The CDR3 protein is CASSDEVTGGRTDTQYF. Here the CDR3 DNA reads TGTGCCAGCAGTGATGAAGTCACAGGGGGCAGGACAGATACGCAGTATTTT.

Note on this clonotype: Mismatch with germline at one junction end may stem from a read error. The V and J genes are TRBV10-2 and TRBJ2-7; 11 bases line up with TRBD2. CDR3 length equals 16 residues. Looked up from germline, CDR1 is WSHSY and CDR2 is SAAADI. The CDR3 DNA is TGCACCAGCAGTGATTATGTGACTAGCGGGAAAAAGGAGCAGTACTTC. It encodes CTSSDYVTSGKKEQYF.

The sample holds one count of this clonotype. No conserved phenylalanine or tryptophan ends this CDR3, so it is likely a read error. It is unclear where the CDR3 begins or ends on the DNA, so no DNA is shown, and the CDR3 is as TCRdb lists it. The gene calls are TRBV19 and TRBJ1-5; whether TRBD1, the table's D call, matches the DNA was not checked. CDR1 is LNHDA, CDR2 SQIVND, per germline (reference sequence). The CDR3 has 15 amino acids, counting both end residues. CDR3 residues: CASRGQGLGNQPQQI.

Turning to this clonotype: The CDR3 does not close with the conserved phenylalanine or tryptophan, likely indicating a read error. V and J are TRBV20-1 and TRBJ1-1; 9 bases line up with TRBD1. CDR3 length equals 14 residues. Trimming removed 6 bases from V and 2 bases from J; junction bases left unmatched: 7. Germline CDR1 reads DFQATT; CDR2 reads SNEGSKA (reference sequence). As DNA, the CDR3 is TGCAGTGCCCCACAGGGGGCGGACAACACTGAAGCTTTCGTT. It specifies CSAPQGADNTEAFV.